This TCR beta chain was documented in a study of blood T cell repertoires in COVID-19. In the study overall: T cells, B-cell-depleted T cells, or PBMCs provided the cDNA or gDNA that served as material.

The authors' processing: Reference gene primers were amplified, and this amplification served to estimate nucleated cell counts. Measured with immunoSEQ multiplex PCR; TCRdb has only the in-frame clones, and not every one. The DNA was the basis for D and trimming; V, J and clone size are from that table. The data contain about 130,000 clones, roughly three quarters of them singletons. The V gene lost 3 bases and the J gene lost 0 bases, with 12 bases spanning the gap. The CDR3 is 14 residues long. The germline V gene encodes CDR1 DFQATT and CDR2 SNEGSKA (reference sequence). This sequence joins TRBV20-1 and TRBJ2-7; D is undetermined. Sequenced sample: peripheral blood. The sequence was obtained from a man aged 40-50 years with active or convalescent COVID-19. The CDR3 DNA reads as TGCAGTGCTAGTGACATCGAGAGCTCCTACGAGCAGTACTTC. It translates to CSASDIESSYEQYF.